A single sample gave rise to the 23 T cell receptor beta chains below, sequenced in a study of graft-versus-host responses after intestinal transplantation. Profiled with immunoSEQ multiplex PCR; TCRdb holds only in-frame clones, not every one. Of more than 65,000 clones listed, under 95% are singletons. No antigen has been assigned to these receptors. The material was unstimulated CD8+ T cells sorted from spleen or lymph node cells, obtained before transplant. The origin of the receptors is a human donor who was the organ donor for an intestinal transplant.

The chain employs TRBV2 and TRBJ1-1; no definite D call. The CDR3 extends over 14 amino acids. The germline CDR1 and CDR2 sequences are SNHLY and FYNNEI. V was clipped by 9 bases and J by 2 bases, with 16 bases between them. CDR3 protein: CARMTGGRNTEAFF. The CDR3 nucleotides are TGTGCCAGAATGACTGGCGGGAGAAACACTGAAGCTTTCTTT.

The CDR3: CASSYSVTANTEAFF. CDR3 nucleotides: TGTGCCAGCAGTTACTCGGTCACAGCAAACACTGAAGCTTTCTTT. The chain uses TRBV6-6 and TRBJ1-1; D uncertain. From germline, CDR1 is MNHNY and CDR2 SVGAGI (reference sequence). The CDR3 is made up of 15 amino acids. Trimming took off 0 bases at V and 2 bases at J, with 10 bases between the two ends.

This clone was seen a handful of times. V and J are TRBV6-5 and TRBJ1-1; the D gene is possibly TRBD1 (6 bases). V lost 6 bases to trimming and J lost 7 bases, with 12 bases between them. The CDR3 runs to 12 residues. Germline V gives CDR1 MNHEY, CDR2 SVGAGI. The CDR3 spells CASRLGHGEAFF. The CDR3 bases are TGTGCCAGCAGACTGGGACACGGTGAAGCTTTCTTT.

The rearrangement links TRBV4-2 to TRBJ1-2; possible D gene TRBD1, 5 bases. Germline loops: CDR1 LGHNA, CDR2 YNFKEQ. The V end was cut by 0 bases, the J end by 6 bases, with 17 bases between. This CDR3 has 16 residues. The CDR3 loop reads CASSQEAPQGKDGYTF. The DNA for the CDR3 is TGTGCCAGCAGCCAAGAGGCCCCGCAGGGTAAGGATGGCTACACCTTC.

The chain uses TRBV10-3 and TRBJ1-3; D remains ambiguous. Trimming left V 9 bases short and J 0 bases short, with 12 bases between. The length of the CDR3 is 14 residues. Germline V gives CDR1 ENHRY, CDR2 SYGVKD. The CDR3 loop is CAMRVKSSGNTIYF. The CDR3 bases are TGTGCCATGCGGGTCAAGAGCTCTGGAAACACCATATATTTT.

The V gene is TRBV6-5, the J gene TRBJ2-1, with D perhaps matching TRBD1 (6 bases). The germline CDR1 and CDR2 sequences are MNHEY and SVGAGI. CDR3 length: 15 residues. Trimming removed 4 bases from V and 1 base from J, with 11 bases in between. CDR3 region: CASSSQGSSYNEQFF. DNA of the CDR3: TGTGCCAGCAGTTCACAGGGCTCATCCTACAATGAGCAGTTCTTC.

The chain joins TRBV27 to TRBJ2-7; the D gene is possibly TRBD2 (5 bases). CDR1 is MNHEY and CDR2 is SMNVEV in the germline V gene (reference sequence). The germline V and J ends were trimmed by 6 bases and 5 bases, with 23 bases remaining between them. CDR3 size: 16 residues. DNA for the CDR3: TGTGCCAGCAGCCCACGACCCGGGATCCCAAAACACGAGCAGTACTTC. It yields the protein CASSPRPGIPKHEQYF.

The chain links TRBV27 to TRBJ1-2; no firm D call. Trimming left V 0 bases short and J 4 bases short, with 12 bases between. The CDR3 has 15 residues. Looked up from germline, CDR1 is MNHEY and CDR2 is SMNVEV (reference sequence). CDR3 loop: CASSLSWSSSYGYTF. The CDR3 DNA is TGTGCCAGCAGTTTATCATGGTCGTCGAGCTATGGCTACACCTTC.

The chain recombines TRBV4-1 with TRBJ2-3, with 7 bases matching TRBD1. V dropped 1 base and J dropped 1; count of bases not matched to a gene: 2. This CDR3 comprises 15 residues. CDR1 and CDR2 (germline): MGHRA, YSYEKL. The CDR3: CASSQAGTGTDTQYF. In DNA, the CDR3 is TGCGCCAGCAGCCAAGCCGGGACAGGCACAGATACGCAGTATTTT.

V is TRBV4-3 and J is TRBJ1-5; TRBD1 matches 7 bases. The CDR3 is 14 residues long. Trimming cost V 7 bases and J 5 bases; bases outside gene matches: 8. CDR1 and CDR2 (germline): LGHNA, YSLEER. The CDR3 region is CASTSRQGDQPQHF. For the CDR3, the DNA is TGCGCCAGCACGTCGCGACAGGGAGATCAGCCCCAGCATTTT.

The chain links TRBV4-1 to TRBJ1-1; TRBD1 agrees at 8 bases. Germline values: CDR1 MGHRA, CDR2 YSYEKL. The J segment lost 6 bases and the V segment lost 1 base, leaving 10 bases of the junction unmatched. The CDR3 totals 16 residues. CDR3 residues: CASSQATTGAFAEAFF. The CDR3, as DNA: TGCGCCAGCAGCCAAGCTACGACAGGGGCTTTCGCTGAAGCTTTCTTT.

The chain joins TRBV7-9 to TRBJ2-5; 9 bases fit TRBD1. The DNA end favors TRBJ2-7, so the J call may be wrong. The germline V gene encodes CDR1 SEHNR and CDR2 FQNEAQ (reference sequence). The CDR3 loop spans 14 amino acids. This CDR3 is CASSPPDRGYEQYF. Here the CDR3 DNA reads TGTGCCAGCAGCCCTCCGGACAGGGGCTACGAGCAGTACTTC.

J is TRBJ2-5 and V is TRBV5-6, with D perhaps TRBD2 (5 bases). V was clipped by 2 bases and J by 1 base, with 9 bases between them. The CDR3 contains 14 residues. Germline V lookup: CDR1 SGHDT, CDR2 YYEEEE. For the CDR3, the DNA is TGTGCCAGCAGCTTATCGGGGATCCAAGAGACCCAGTACTTC. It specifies CASSLSGIQETQYF.

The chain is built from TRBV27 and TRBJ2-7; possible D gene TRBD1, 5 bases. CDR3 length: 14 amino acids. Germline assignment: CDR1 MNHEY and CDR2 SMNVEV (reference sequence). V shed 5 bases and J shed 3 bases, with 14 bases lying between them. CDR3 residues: CASSPQTAGYEQYF. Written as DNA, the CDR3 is TGTGCCAGCAGTCCGCAGACAGCAGGCTACGAGCAGTACTTC.

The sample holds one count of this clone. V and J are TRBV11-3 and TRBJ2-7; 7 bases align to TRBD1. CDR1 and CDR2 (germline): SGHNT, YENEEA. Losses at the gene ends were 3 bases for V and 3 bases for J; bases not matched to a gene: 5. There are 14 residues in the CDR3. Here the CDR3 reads CASSFSAGGYEQYF. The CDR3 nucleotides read TGTGCCAGCAGCTTCTCGGCAGGGGGCTACGAGCAGTACTTC.

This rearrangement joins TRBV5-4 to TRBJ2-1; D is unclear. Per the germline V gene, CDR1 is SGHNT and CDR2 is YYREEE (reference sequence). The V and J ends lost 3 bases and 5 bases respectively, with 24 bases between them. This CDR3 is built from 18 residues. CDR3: CASSSALGAADSNNEQFF. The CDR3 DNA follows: TGTGCCAGCAGCTCCGCCCTTGGCGCCGCGGATTCGAACAATGAGCAGTTCTTC.

The CDR3 region has the DNA TGTGCCAGCAGCTTAGCGGTCGGGGGCTACGAGCAGTACTTC. Translated: CASSLAVGGYEQYF. V gene TRBV7-3 combines with J gene TRBJ2-7; D is perhaps TRBD2 (6 bases). Germline-derived CDR1 and CDR2 are SGHTA and FQGTGA. The CDR3 consists of 14 residues. Trimming pared 2 bases from V and 3 bases from J, leaving 11 bases between. The full variable domain, rest sourced from reference TRBV7-3 and TRBJ2-7, is GAGVSQTPSNKVTEKGKYVELRCDPISGHTALYWYRQSLGQGPEFLIYFQGTGAADDSGLPNDRFFAVRPEGSVSTLKIQRTERGDSAVYLCASSLAVGGYEQYFGPGTRLTVT.

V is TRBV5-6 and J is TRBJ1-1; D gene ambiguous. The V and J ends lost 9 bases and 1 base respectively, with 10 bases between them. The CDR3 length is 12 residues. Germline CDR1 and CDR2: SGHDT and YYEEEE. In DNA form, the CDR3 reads TGTGCCACCGCAGGTCCGAACACTGAAGCTTTCTTT. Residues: CATAGPNTEAFF.

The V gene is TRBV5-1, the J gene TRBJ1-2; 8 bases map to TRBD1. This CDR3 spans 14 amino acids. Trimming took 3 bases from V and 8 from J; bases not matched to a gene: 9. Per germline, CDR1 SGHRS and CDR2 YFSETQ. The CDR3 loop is CASSYGQGQFGYTF. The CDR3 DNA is TGCGCCAGCAGCTACGGACAGGGACAATTCGGCTACACCTTC. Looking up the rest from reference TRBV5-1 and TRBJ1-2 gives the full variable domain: KAGVTQTPRYLIKTRGQQVTLSCSPISGHRSVSWYQQTPGQGLQFLFEYFSETQRNKGNFPGRFSGRQFSNSRSEMNVSTLELGDSALYLCASSYGQGQFGYTFGSGTRLTVV.

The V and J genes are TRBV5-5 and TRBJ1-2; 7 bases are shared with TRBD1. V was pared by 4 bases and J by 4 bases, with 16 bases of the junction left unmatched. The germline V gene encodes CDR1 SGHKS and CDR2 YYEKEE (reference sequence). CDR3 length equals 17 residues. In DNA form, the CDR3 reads TGTGCCAGCAGCCGAACTTATAGGGGCAGGGGGATCTATGGCTACACCTTC. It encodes CASSRTYRGRGIYGYTF.

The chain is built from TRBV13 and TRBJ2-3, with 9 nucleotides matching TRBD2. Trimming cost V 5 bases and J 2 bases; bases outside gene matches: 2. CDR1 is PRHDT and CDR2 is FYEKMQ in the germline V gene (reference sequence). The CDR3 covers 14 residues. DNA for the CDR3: TGTGCCAGCAGCCCGGGACTAGCCACAGATACGCAGTATTTT. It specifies CASSPGLATDTQYF.

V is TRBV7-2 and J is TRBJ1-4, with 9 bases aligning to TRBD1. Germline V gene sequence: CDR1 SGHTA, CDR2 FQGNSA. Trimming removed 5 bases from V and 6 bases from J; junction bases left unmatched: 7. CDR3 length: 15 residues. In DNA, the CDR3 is TGTGCCAGCAGCGACACAGGGGGCTATGATGAAAAACTGTTTTTT. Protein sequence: CASSDTGGYDEKLFF.

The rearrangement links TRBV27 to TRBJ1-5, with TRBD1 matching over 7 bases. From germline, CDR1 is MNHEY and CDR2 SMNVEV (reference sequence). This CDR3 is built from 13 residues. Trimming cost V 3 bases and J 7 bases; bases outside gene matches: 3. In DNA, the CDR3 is TGTGCCAGCAGTTTTACAGGGGACCAGCCCCAGCATTTT. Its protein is CASSFTGDQPQHF.